One and the same sample provided the 5 T cell receptor beta chains below, sequenced in a study of identical twins listed by TCRdb under 2016. To prepare the library, 5' RACE was applied. Sequencing took place on an Illumina HiSeq 2000. TCRdb applied fastp at Q25 and MiXCR to the public reads, then kept only in-frame beta chains. Each CDR3 protein gets just one entry, which takes the most common genes and DNA from the rows behind it. The sample table holds fewer than 350,000 distinct CDR3 sequences, of which about 8.3% were seen once. The ten largest clones capture over 2% of the sample. These data were also filed under a second study, of yellow fever vaccine responses in identical twins.

Sequencing was carried out using memory (CD45RO+) T cells sorted from blood. The sample's cell subset or site label is to be understood as: CD45RO+ enriched T cells. The receptors were sampled from a woman in her late teens or twenties in good health.

This clonotype was picked up many times. The rearrangement links TRBV20-1 to TRBJ2-1; 7 bases match TRBD2. The germline gives CDR1 DFQATT, CDR2 SNEGSKA (reference sequence). The CDR3 spans 14 residues. The ends lost 8 bases at V and 1 base at J; junction bases unmatched: 8. CDR3 sequence (DNA): TGCAGTACTCCCGGGGGGTATTCCTACAATGAGCAGTTCTTC. The encoded protein is CSTPGGYSYNEQFF.

This clonotype was detected only a few times. V usage is TRBV18 and J usage is TRBJ2-1; D might be TRBD1 or TRBD2, each matching 5 bases. Germline CDR1 reads KGHSH; CDR2 reads LQKENI. V was cut by 1 base and J by 4 bases, with 11 bases left in between. This CDR3 is 15 amino acids long. Here the CDR3 DNA reads TGTGCCAGCTCACCACTACGGGACCAATACAATGAGCAGTTCTTC. Translating it yields CASSPLRDQYNEQFF.

This clonotype was recorded a few times. V and J are TRBV6-5 and TRBJ1-3, with a tentative D call TRBD1 (5 bases). The CDR3 consists of 19 residues. The germline V gene has CDR1 MNHEY and CDR2 SVGAGI. Trimming removed 4 bases at V and 0 bases at J, with 22 bases between. CDR3 bases: TGTGCCAGCAGTTTGCGTATACAATTATTGGGGGTCTCTGGAAACACCATATATTTT. Residues: CASSLRIQLLGVSGNTIYF.

The chain couples TRBV7-9 to TRBJ1-1, with D possibly TRBD1 on 5 matching bases. Per the germline V gene, CDR1 is SEHNR and CDR2 is FQNEAQ (reference sequence). The CDR3 sequence is 13 residues long. Deletions cut 4 bases from V and 12 bases from J, with 18 bases between. The CDR3 is CASSSTQSGKTFF. In DNA form, the CDR3 reads TGTGCCAGCAGCTCGACGCAATCAGGGAAAACTTTCTTT.

As regards this clonotype: This may be a read error, as it is one base from a much larger clone. The chain links TRBV2 to TRBJ2-1, with D possibly being TRBD2 (5 bases). V gave up 6 bases and J gave up 1 base, with 7 bases separating them. Germline V gene lookup returns CDR1 SNHLY and CDR2 FYNNEI. The length of the CDR3 is 13 residues. The CDR3 reads CASSGESYNEQFF. The CDR3, as DNA: TGTGCCAGCAGCGGGGAGTCCTACAATGAGCAGTTCTTC.